What follows are 26 T cell receptor beta chains derived from one specimen sequenced in a study of immune evolution from preneoplasia to lung adenocarcinoma. Assay used: immunoSEQ multiplex PCR; TCRdb lists only in-frame clones, some missing. This sample has roughly 3,000 clones, with around four fifths found just once. Sequencing was done on a sample of FFPE adjacent normal lung tissue. The source of these receptors is a person aged 35 to 50 with lung adenocarcinoma.

This clone occurred a few times. The chain recombines TRBV4-1 with TRBJ2-1; perhaps TRBD2 as D (6 bases). This CDR3 comprises 18 residues. Germline CDR1 and CDR2: MGHRA and YSYEKL. With 0 bases removed from V and 3 bases from J, the gap between germline ends came to 18 bases. The CDR3 sequence: CASSQEGEYGGIYNEQFF. The CDR3, as DNA: TGCGCCAGCAGCCAAGAAGGGGAGTATGGCGGGATCTACAATGAGCAGTTCTTC.

This sequence joins TRBV7-2 and TRBJ2-2; D ambiguous. This CDR3 region has 13 residues. The V end lost 5 bases, the J end lost 10 bases, and 14 bases lay between the germline ends. Germline V gene data show CDR1 as SGHTA and CDR2 as FQGNSA. CDR3 in DNA: TGTGCCAGCAGCCCAAGAAGGACGGAGGAGCTGTTTTTT. It is translated as CASSPRRTEELFF.

This clone showed up just once. This chain links TRBV27 with TRBJ1-1, with D unclear. V gave up 2 bases and J gave up 6 bases, with 7 bases separating them. Germline V gene data show CDR1 as MNHEY and CDR2 as SMNVEV (reference sequence). This CDR3 has 12 amino acids. The CDR3 loop is CASSLLGSEAFF. CDR3 DNA sequence: TGTGCCAGCAGTTTACTTGGTTCTGAAGCTTTCTTT.

This chain connects TRBV4-3 to TRBJ2-1; 8 bases agree with TRBD1. Trimming at V came to 0 bases and at J to 2 bases, leaving 18 bases not matched to a gene. Germline V gene sequence: CDR1 LGHNA, CDR2 YSLEER. This CDR3 contains 21 residues. DNA for the CDR3: TGCGCCAGCAGCCAAGATGAGGGGATATCTCCCCGGACAGGGCCCTACAATGAGCAGTTCTTC. The encoded protein is CASSQDEGISPRTGPYNEQFF.

The chain recombines TRBV18 with TRBJ2-1, with D perhaps given as TRBD1 or TRBD2 (6 bases each). The CDR3 spans 11 residues. The V gene lost 4 bases and the J gene lost 15 bases, with 13 bases spanning the gap. Germline-derived CDR1 and CDR2 are KGHSH and LQKENI. This chain's CDR3 is CASSLYREVFF. DNA of the CDR3: TGTGCCAGCTCACTGTACAGGGAGGTGTTCTTC.

The V call is TRBV11-2, the J call TRBJ1-1, with D perhaps TRBD1 (5 bases). The germline gives CDR1 SGHAT, CDR2 FQNNGV. The CDR3 runs to 14 residues. V was pared by 2 bases and J by 5 bases, with 12 bases between. CDR3 sequence reads: CASSLSQGRTEAFF. Here the CDR3 DNA reads TGTGCCAGCAGCTTATCCCAGGGAAGAACTGAAGCTTTCTTT. The complete variable domain, with remaining parts taken from reference TRBV11-2 and TRBJ1-1, reads EAGVAQSPRYKIIEKRQSVAFWCNPISGHATLYWYQQILGQGPKLLIQFQNNGVVDDSQLPKDRFSAERLKGVDSTLKIQPAKLEDSAVYLCASSLSQGRTEAFFGQGTRLTVV.

CDR3 DNA sequence: TGTGCCAGCTCACCACCGGGACAGGGACTCCTTGACAATGAGCAGTTCTTC. Protein: CASSPPGQGLLDNEQFF. This chain uses TRBV18 with TRBJ2-1; 9 bases are a match to TRBD1. The CDR3 covers 17 residues. Germline lookup yields CDR1 KGHSH and CDR2 LQKENI. After removal of 0 bases from V and 5 bases from J, the junction contained 8 bases not matched to a gene.

V and J are TRBV18 and TRBJ1-1; D call uncertain. Germline V gene sequence: CDR1 KGHSH, CDR2 LQKENI. The CDR3 totals 13 residues. The V end was cut by 1 base, the J end by 2 bases, with 5 bases between. CDR3 region: CASSPLPNTEAFF. The CDR3 DNA follows: TGTGCCAGCTCACCACTCCCAAACACTGAAGCTTTCTTT.

The V gene is TRBV29-1, the J gene TRBJ1-1, with D possibly being TRBD1 (6 bases). CDR1 and CDR2 from the germline V gene are SQVTM and ANQGSEA. V lost 3 bases and J lost 11, with 16 bases in between. The CDR3 loop spans 12 amino acids. The CDR3 reads CSVDITHREAFF. CDR3 in DNA: TGCAGCGTTGACATAACACACAGGGAGGCTTTCTTT.

The chain employs TRBV4-2 and TRBJ1-4, with 9 bases aligning to TRBD1. This CDR3 is built from 16 residues. V trimming: 1 base; J trimming: 5 bases; junction bases outside the gene matches: 5. Germline CDR1 reads LGHNA; CDR2 reads YNFKEQ. The CDR3 loop reads CASSQAAGTGNEKLFF. In nucleotides, the CDR3 is TGTGCCAGCAGCCAAGCTGCCGGGACAGGGAATGAAAAACTGTTTTTT.

The V gene is TRBV5-4, the J gene TRBJ1-5, with unresolved D. V lost 4 bases to trimming and J lost 0 bases, with 5 bases between them. CDR1 and CDR2 (germline): SGHNT, YYREEE (reference sequence). The CDR3 is 13 amino acids. The CDR3 here is CASSIDSNQPQHF. DNA of the CDR3: TGTGCCAGCAGCATAGATAGCAATCAGCCCCAGCATTTT. Using reference TRBV5-4 and TRBJ1-5 for the parts outside the CDR3, the full variable domain is ETGVTQSPTHLIKTRGQQVTLRCSSQSGHNTVSWYQQALGQGPQFIFQYYREEENGRGNFPPRFSGLQFPNYSSELNVNALELDDSALYLCASSIDSNQPQHFGDGTRLSIL.

The chain uses TRBV15 and TRBJ2-5; either TRBD1 or TRBD2 may fit D (7 bases each). The CDR3 runs 16 residues. The germline V gene has CDR1 LNHNV and CDR2 YYDKDF (reference sequence). V lost 0 bases to trimming and J lost 5 bases, with 16 bases between them. The CDR3 nucleotides read TGTGCCACCAGCAGAGATCCCCAGGGGGGGACGGAGACCCAGTACTTC. Its translation: CATSRDPQGGTETQYF.

The V call is TRBV28, the J call TRBJ2-5, with 10 bases matching TRBD1. Germline loops: CDR1 MDHEN, CDR2 SYDVKM. V was pared by 3 bases and J by 7 bases, with 17 bases of the junction left unmatched. This CDR3 is built from 18 residues. CDR3 coding DNA: TGTGCCAGCAGTTTCCAACTCGACTCGGACAGGGGGGATGCGACCCAGTACTTC. Its protein product is CASSFQLDSDRGDATQYF.

The chain employs TRBV7-3 and TRBJ2-2; the D is unclear. With 2 bases removed from V and 0 bases from J, the gap between germline ends came to 10 bases. The length of the CDR3 is 16 residues. The germline gives CDR1 SGHTA, CDR2 FQGTGA. In nucleotides, the CDR3 is TGTGCCAGCAGCTTATCTAAACGGACGAACACCGGGGAGCTGTTTTTT. Amino acid sequence: CASSLSKRTNTGELFF.

This CDR3 reads CASSLAPPRTTSGGWVYNEQFF. The CDR3 region has the DNA TGTGCCAGCAGCTTAGCCCCCCCAAGGACTACTAGCGGGGGGTGGGTTTACAATGAGCAGTTCTTC. The chain employs TRBV7-2 and TRBJ2-1; TRBD2 aligns across 12 bases. Unmatched junction bases numbered 19, after V lost 0 bases and J lost 4 bases. The CDR3 loop spans 22 amino acids. Germline loops: CDR1 SGHTA, CDR2 FQGNSA.

The V call is TRBV7-8, the J call TRBJ1-2; D call uncertain. This CDR3 spans 14 amino acids. The V gene lost 2 bases and the J gene lost 2 bases, with 9 bases spanning the gap. Germline CDR1 and CDR2: SGHVS and FQNEAQ. DNA for the CDR3: TGTGCCAGCAGCTTAAGGCGCGGGAACTATGGCTACACCTTC. It codes for CASSLRRGNYGYTF.

The chain combines TRBV21-1 with TRBJ2-3; TRBD1 is the table's D call and was not checked against the DNA. TRBV21-1 is listed as a pseudogene. The CDR3 is 15 residues long. The CDR3 loop is CASSKRPSQLDTQYF. The DNA for the CDR3 is TGTGCCAGCAGCAAACGCCCGTCACAGTTGGATACGCAGTATTTT.

This chain links TRBV29-1 with TRBJ2-6; D is ambiguous. With 5 bases removed from V and 2 bases from J, the gap between germline ends came to 10 bases. Germline V gene lookup returns CDR1 SQVTM and CDR2 ANQGSEA. This CDR3 is 14 amino acids long. Here the CDR3 DNA reads TGCAGCGTTAGTGTGGCGGCTGGGGCCAACGTCCTGACTTTC. As protein: CSVSVAAGANVLTF. Based on the CDR3 plus reference TRBV29-1 and TRBJ2-6, the full variable domain is SAVISQKPSRDICQRGTSLTIQCQVDSQVTMMFWYRQQPGQSLTLIATANQGSEATYESGFVIDKFPISRPNLTFSTLTVSNMSPEDSSIYLCSVSVAAGANVLTFGAGSRLTVL.

J is TRBJ2-7 and V is TRBV7-9, with 12 bases that match TRBD2. Germline lookup yields CDR1 SEHNR and CDR2 FQNEAQ (reference sequence). V gave up 4 bases and J gave up 0 bases; unmatched junction bases: 10. This CDR3 region has 18 residues. This CDR3 is CASSSTRLAGENSYEQYF. The CDR3 coding sequence is TGTGCCAGCAGCTCAACAAGACTAGCGGGAGAGAACTCCTACGAGCAGTACTTC. Combining the CDR3 with reference TRBV7-9 and TRBJ2-7 gives the whole variable domain DTGVSQNPRHKITKRGQNVTFRCDPISEHNRLYWYRQTLGQGPEFLTYFQNEAQLEKSRLLSDRFSAERPKGSFSTLEIQRTEQGDSAMYLCASSSTRLAGENSYEQYFGPGTRLTVT.

The gene calls are TRBV30 and TRBJ1-5; 7 bases line up with TRBD1. The V and J ends lost 4 bases and 4 bases, in that order; junction bases with no gene match: 4. This CDR3 has 13 residues. CDR1 and CDR2 from the germline V gene are GTSNPN and SVGIG (reference sequence). CDR3 loop: CAWNDRVNQPQHF. The CDR3 nucleotides read TGTGCCTGGAACGACAGGGTGAATCAGCCCCAGCATTTT. The complete variable domain, with remaining parts taken from reference TRBV30 and TRBJ1-5, reads SQTIHQWPATLVQPVGSPLSLECTVEGTSNPNLYWYRQAAGRGLQLLFYSVGIGQISSEVPQNLSASRPQDRQFILSSKKLLLSDSGFYLCAWNDRVNQPQHFGDGTRLSIL.

The V and J genes are TRBV9 and TRBJ2-6; possibly TRBD1 or TRBD2 for D (5 bases each). CDR1 SGDLS and CDR2 YYNGEE come from the germline V gene. This CDR3 is 16 amino acids long. Trimming removed 5 bases from V and 0 bases from J, with 12 bases in between. CDR3 nucleotides: TGTGCCAGCAGTGGGGGTGGGAGCTCTGGGGCCAACGTCCTGACTTTC. Amino acid sequence: CASSGGGSSGANVLTF.

V and J are TRBV7-6 and TRBJ2-2; no definite D call. The CDR3 runs 14 residues. The V and J ends lost 6 bases and 1 base respectively, with 9 bases between them. The V gene's germline CDR1 is SGHVS and CDR2 FNYEAQ. The CDR3 reads CASRWMGNTGELFF. The CDR3 bases are TGTGCCAGCAGATGGATGGGGAACACCGGGGAGCTGTTTTTT.

The chain joins TRBV10-3 to TRBJ2-1; the match to TRBD1 covers 11 bases. From germline, CDR1 is ENHRY and CDR2 SYGVKD. V lost 2 bases, J lost 4 bases, and 7 bases stayed unmatched. CDR3 length: 17 residues. The CDR3 DNA reads TGTGCCATCAGTGAGCCTATCGGGACAGGGGGGTACAATGAGCAGTTCTTC. This encodes CAISEPIGTGGYNEQFF.

The chain carries TRBV28 and TRBJ2-1; 8 bases are a match to TRBD1. The CDR3 loop spans 15 amino acids. Germline V lookup: CDR1 MDHEN, CDR2 SYDVKM. The J segment lost 2 bases and the V segment lost 4 bases, leaving 4 bases of the junction unmatched. CDR3 amino acids: CASSSDRVPYNEQFF. Written as DNA, the CDR3 is TGTGCCAGCAGTTCGGACAGGGTCCCCTACAATGAGCAGTTCTTC.

The chain couples TRBV6-5 to TRBJ1-1; no firm D call. Germline-derived CDR1 and CDR2 are MNHEY and SVGAGI. V was clipped by 7 bases and J by 5 bases, with 8 bases between them. CDR3 length equals 11 residues. Here the CDR3 DNA reads TGTGCCAGCATTACTCCGACTGAAGCTTTCTTT. Amino acid sequence: CASITPTEAFF.

The chain is built from TRBV27 and TRBJ2-7; 8 positions agree with TRBD2. The CDR3 totals 16 residues. Germline V lookup: CDR1 MNHEY, CDR2 SMNVEV (reference sequence). Losses at the gene ends were 0 bases for V and 3 bases for J; bases not matched to a gene: 7. This chain's CDR3 is CASSLSGGGYLYEQYF. Written as DNA, the CDR3 is TGTGCCAGCAGTTTATCCGGCGGGGGGTACCTCTACGAGCAGTACTTC.